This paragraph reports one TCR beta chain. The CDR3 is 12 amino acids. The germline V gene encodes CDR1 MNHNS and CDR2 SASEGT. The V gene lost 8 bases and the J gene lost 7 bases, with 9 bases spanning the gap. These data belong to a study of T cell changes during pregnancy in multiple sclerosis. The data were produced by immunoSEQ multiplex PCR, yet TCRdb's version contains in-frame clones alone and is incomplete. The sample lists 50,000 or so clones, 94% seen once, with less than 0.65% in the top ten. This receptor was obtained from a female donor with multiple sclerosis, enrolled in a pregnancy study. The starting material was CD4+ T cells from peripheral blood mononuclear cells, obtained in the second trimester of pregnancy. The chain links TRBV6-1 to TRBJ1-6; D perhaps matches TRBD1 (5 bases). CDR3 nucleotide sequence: TGTGCCAGCTGCGCAGGGAATTCACCCCTCCACTTT. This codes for CASCAGNSPLHF.